This passage covers 18 T cell receptor beta chains from one sample sequenced in a study of PD-L1 blockade in urothelial cancer. The table came from immunoSEQ multiplex PCR; TCRdb's copy has only in-frame clones and leaves some out. In the table there are roughly 62,000 clones, roughly 87% of which are singletons. This sample comprised PBMCs, obtained around atezolizumab (anti-PD-L1) treatment. The source of these receptors is a man in his 70s with urothelial cancer.

This sequence joins TRBV19 and TRBJ2-3, with 13 bases fitting TRBD2. CDR1 is LNHDA and CDR2 is SQIVND in the germline V gene (reference sequence). The junction had 5 bases not matched to a gene; V was cut back by 8 bases and J by 3 bases. The CDR3 totals 15 residues. CDR3 protein: CASSRTSGSTDTQYF. DNA of the CDR3: TGTGCCAGTTCTCGGACTAGCGGGAGTACAGATACGCAGTATTTT.

V usage is TRBV19 and J usage is TRBJ1-2; 8 bases map to TRBD1. The CDR3 runs 15 residues. The germline gives CDR1 LNHDA, CDR2 SQIVND (reference sequence). The trim removed 7 bases at V and 4 bases at J, leaving 11 bases unmatched. The CDR3 sequence: CASTQGQGAPYGYTF. The CDR3 DNA is TGTGCCAGTACGCAAGGGCAGGGGGCGCCCTATGGCTACACCTTC. The entire variable domain, with the rest obtained from reference TRBV19 and TRBJ1-2, is as follows: DGGITQSPKYLFRKEGQNVTLSCEQNLNHDAMYWYRQDPGQGLRLIYYSQIVNDFQKGDIAEGYSVSREKKESFPLTVTSAQKNPTAFYLCASTQGQGAPYGYTFGSGTRLTVV.

This clone was observed a handful of times. The gene calls are TRBV5-4 and TRBJ2-5, with 7 bases that match TRBD2. The CDR3 totals 14 residues. CDR1 is SGHNT, CDR2 YYREEE, per germline (reference sequence). V was clipped by 0 bases and J by 5 bases; unmatched bases: 4. CDR3 sequence reads: CASSLVGGVETQYF. The CDR3 nucleotides are TGTGCCAGCAGCTTGGTGGGGGGGGTGGAGACCCAGTACTTC.

This clone was counted ten times or more. The V and J genes are TRBV9 and TRBJ2-5; 8 bases are shared with TRBD2. There are 14 residues in the CDR3. V was clipped by 3 bases and J by 4 bases; unmatched bases: 5. The germline V gene encodes CDR1 SGDLS and CDR2 YYNGEE. The CDR3 bases are TGTGCCAGCAGCGGGCCGGGACTAGTAGAGACCCAGTACTTC. Protein: CASSGPGLVETQYF.

The chain uses TRBV18 and TRBJ1-1; no clear D gene. Germline assignment: CDR1 KGHSH and CDR2 LQKENI. The CDR3 has 13 amino acids. V was shortened by 2 bases and J by 3 bases, with 7 bases between the two germline ends. CDR3 protein: CASSPTRDTEAFF. The DNA for the CDR3 is TGTGCCAGCTCACCAACGCGGGACACTGAAGCTTTCTTT. The whole variable domain, filled in from reference TRBV18 and TRBJ1-1, reads NAGVMQNPRHLVRRRGQEARLRCSPMKGHSHVYWYRQLPEEGLKFMVYLQKENIIDESGMPKERFSAEFPKEGPSILRIQQVVRGDSAAYFCASSPTRDTEAFFGQGTRLTVV.

This rearrangement joins TRBV6-5 to TRBJ2-3; TRBD1 matches at 9 bases. This CDR3 spans 14 amino acids. CDR1 and CDR2 from the germline V gene are MNHEY and SVGAGI. The junction had 4 bases not matched to a gene; V was cut back by 8 bases and J by 1 base. CDR3 sequence: CASGRTGGTDTQYF. The CDR3 DNA is TGTGCCAGCGGACGGACAGGGGGCACAGATACGCAGTATTTT.

This clone was observed a few times. V usage is TRBV13 and J usage is TRBJ2-7; 9 bases are shared with TRBD2. From germline, CDR1 is PRHDT and CDR2 FYEKMQ (reference sequence). This CDR3 spans 15 amino acids. The V and J ends lost 6 bases and 6 bases, in that order; junction bases with no gene match: 12. DNA of the CDR3: TGTGCCAGCAGTTTGACTAGCGGTAACCCAAGCGAGCAGTACTTC. Its protein is CASSLTSGNPSEQYF.

V and J are TRBV5-4 and TRBJ2-2, with TRBD2 matching over 14 bases. The CDR3 is 18 residues long. CDR1 and CDR2 (germline): SGHNT, YYREEE (reference sequence). Trimming at V came to 4 bases and at J to 5 bases, leaving 10 bases not matched to a gene. Written as DNA, the CDR3 is TGTGCCAGCAGCCCCTCGACTAGCGGGAGGGCCGGGACCGGGGAGCTGTTTTTT. Amino acid sequence: CASSPSTSGRAGTGELFF.

V usage is TRBV10-3 and J usage is TRBJ2-3; TRBD2 matches 7 bases. V was pared by 6 bases and J by 4 bases, with 1 base of the junction left unmatched. Per the germline V gene, CDR1 is ENHRY and CDR2 is SYGVKD. The CDR3 is made up of 12 amino acids. The CDR3 DNA reads TGTGCCATCAGGGGGGGGGCAGATACGCAGTATTTT. The encoded protein is CAIRGGADTQYF.

This rearrangement joins TRBV10-3 to TRBJ2-7; TRBD1 agrees at 10 bases. CDR1 is ENHRY, CDR2 SYGVKD, per germline. The V and J ends lost 2 bases and 6 bases, in that order; junction bases with no gene match: 10. This CDR3 spans 16 amino acids. This chain's CDR3 is CAISEPGTGAAGEQYF. CDR3 coding DNA: TGTGCCATCAGTGAGCCGGGGACAGGGGCTGCAGGCGAGCAGTACTTC.

J is TRBJ2-7 and V is TRBV29-1; 7 bases fit TRBD2. The junction had 4 bases not matched to a gene; V was cut back by 5 bases and J by 0 bases. The CDR3 is 13 amino acids. Germline-derived CDR1 and CDR2 are SQVTM and ANQGSEA. The CDR3 DNA reads TGCAGCGTTTCTAGCGGCTACTCCTACGAGCAGTACTTC. Translating it yields CSVSSGYSYEQYF.

The CDR3 bases are TGTGCCAGCAGCTTCACACCGGGACAGGCCTCTATCAAACTGTTTTTT. Protein sequence: CASSFTPGQASIKLFF. The V and J genes are TRBV11-3 and TRBJ1-4; 8 bases agree with TRBD1. The length of the CDR3 is 16 residues. J gave up 11 bases and V 3 bases, and 14 bases lay outside the gene matches. Germline V gene sequence: CDR1 SGHNT, CDR2 YENEEA.

The chain uses TRBV5-1 and TRBJ2-7, with TRBD1 identical over 8 bases. J gave up 1 base and V 5 bases, and 5 bases lay outside the gene matches. Germline V gene sequence: CDR1 SGHRS, CDR2 YFSETQ. There are 14 residues in the CDR3. The CDR3, as DNA: TGCGCCAGCAGTTGGACAGGGATATCCTACGAGCAGTACTTC. Its protein product is CASSWTGISYEQYF. The full variable domain, its missing parts supplied by reference TRBV5-1 and TRBJ2-7, is KAGVTQTPRYLIKTRGQQVTLSCSPISGHRSVSWYQQTPGQGLQFLFEYFSETQRNKGNFPGRFSGRQFSNSRSEMNVSTLELGDSALYLCASSWTGISYEQYFGPGTRLTVT.

The chain carries TRBV18 and TRBJ2-2; 9 bases match TRBD1. The germline V gene encodes CDR1 KGHSH and CDR2 LQKENI. The CDR3 consists of 15 residues. V gave up 4 bases and J gave up 2 bases; unmatched junction bases: 2. In DNA, the CDR3 is TGTGCCAGCTCACGGGACAGGGCCAACACCGGGGAGCTGTTTTTT. Amino acids: CASSRDRANTGELFF.

The chain couples TRBV7-6 to TRBJ2-5; 12 positions match TRBD2. Germline CDR1 SGHVS, CDR2 FNYEAQ. This CDR3 comprises 16 residues. The J segment lost 2 bases and the V segment lost 5 bases, leaving 6 bases of the junction unmatched. CDR3 protein: CASSRGTSGLQETQYF. The CDR3 nucleotides read TGTGCCAGCAGCCGAGGGACTAGCGGGTTACAAGAGACCCAGTACTTC.

This clone has at least ten counts. For the CDR3, the DNA is TGTGCCAGCAGCTGGACAAATCAGCCCCAGCATTTT. Protein sequence: CASSWTNQPQHF. The V call is TRBV2, the J call TRBJ1-5; D is possibly TRBD1 (5 bases). CDR1 is SNHLY, CDR2 FYNNEI, per germline. The V gene lost 6 bases and the J gene lost 4 bases, with 7 bases spanning the gap. The CDR3 is 12 residues long. The entire variable domain, with the rest obtained from reference TRBV2 and TRBJ1-5, is as follows: EPEVTQTPSHQVTQMGQEVILRCVPISNHLYFYWYRQILGQKVEFLVSFYNNEISEKSEIFDDQFSVERPDGSNFTLKIRSTKLEDSAMYFCASSWTNQPQHFGDGTRLSIL.

The genes are TRBV7-2 and TRBJ2-7; TRBD2 matches at 10 bases. J gave up 2 bases and V 2 bases, and 6 bases lay outside the gene matches. CDR1 is SGHTA and CDR2 is FQGNSA in the germline V gene. The CDR3 has 16 amino acids. This chain's CDR3 is CASSLQGLATTYEQYF. The CDR3 DNA follows: TGTGCCAGCAGCTTACAGGGACTAGCGACTACCTACGAGCAGTACTTC.

This clone was counted a single time. Other DNA sequences within the sample encode an identical CDR3. The rearrangement uses TRBV7-9 and TRBJ1-4; 7 bases are shared with TRBD1. V lost 1 base, J lost 5 bases, and 1 base stayed unmatched. Germline CDR1 SEHNR, CDR2 FQNEAQ (reference sequence). The CDR3 is 14 amino acids. CDR3 DNA: TGTGCCAGCAGCTTAGGACAGGGCAATGAAAAACTGTTTTTT. Amino acids: CASSLGQGNEKLFF.